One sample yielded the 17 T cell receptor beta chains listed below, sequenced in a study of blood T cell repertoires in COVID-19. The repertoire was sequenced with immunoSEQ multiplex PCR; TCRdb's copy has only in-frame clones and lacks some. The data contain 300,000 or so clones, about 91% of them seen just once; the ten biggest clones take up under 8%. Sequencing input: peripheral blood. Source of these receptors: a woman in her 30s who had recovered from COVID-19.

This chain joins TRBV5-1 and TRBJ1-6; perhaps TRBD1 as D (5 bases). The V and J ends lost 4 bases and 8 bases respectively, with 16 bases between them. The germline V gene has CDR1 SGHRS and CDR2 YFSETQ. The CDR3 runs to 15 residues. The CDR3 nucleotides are TGCGCCAGCAGCCGTCGGGAGGGGATCGATTCACCCCTCCACTTT. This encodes CASSRREGIDSPLHF.

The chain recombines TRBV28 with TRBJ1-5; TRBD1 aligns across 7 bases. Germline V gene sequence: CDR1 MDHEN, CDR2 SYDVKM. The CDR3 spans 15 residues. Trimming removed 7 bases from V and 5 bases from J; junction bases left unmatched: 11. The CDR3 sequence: CASTLRQGGYQPQHF. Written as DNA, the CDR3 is TGTGCCAGCACCTTAAGACAGGGAGGCTATCAGCCCCAGCATTTT.

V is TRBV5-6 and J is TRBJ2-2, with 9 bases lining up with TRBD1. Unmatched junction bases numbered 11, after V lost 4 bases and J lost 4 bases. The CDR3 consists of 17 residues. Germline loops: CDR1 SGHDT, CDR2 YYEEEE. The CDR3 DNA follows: TGTGCCAGCAGCCTTGATCTGGGACAGGGTATCACCGGGGAGCTGTTTTTT. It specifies CASSLDLGQGITGELFF.

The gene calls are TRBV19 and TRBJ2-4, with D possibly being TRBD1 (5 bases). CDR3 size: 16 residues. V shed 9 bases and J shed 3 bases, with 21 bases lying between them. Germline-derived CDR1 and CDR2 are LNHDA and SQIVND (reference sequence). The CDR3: CARSEVGHLNKNIQYF. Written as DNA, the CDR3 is TGTGCCAGGAGTGAGGTAGGACACCTCAACAAAAACATTCAGTACTTC.

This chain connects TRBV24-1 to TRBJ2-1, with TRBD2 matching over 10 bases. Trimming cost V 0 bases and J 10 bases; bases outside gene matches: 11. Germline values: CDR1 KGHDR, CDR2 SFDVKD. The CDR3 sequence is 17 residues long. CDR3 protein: CATSDLSGSGGQGEQFF. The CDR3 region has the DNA TGTGCCACCAGTGATTTGAGCGGTAGCGGGGGGCAAGGGGAGCAGTTCTTC.

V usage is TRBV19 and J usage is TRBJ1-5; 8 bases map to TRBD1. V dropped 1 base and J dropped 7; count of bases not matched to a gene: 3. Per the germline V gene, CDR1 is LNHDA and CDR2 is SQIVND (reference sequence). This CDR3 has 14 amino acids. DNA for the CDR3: TGTGCCAGTAGTATAGGACAGGGGAACCAGCCCCAGCATTTT. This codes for CASSIGQGNQPQHF.

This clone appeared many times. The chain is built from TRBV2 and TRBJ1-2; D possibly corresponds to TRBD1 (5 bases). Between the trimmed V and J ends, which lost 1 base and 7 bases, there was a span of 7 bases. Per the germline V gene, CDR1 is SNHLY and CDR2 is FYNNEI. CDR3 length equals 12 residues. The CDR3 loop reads CASSEVGGGYTF. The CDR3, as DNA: TGTGCCAGCAGTGAAGTGGGGGGTGGCTACACCTTC.

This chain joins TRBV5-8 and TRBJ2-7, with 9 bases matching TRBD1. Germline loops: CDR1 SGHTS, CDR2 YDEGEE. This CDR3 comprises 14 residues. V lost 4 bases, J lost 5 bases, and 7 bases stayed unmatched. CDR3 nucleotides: TGTGCCAGCAGCCCGTGGGACAGGGACCACGAGCAGTACTTC. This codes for CASSPWDRDHEQYF.

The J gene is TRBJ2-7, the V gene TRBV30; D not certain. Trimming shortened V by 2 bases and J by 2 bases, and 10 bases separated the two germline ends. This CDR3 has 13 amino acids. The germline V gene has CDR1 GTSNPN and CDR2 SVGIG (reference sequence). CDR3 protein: CAWSHGQTYEQYF. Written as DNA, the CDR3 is TGTGCCTGGAGTCATGGCCAAACCTACGAGCAGTACTTC.

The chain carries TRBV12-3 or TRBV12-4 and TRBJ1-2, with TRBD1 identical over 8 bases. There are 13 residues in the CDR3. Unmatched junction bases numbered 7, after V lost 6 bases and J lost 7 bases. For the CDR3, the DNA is TGTGCCAGCAGGCGGGCAGGGGGCGGTGGCTACACCTTC. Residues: CASRRAGGGGYTF.

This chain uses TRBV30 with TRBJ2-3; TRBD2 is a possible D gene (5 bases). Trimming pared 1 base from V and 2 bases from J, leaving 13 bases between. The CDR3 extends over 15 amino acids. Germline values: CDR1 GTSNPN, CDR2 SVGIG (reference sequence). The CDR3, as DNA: TGTGCCTGGAGTGGTGGGCGGGCTAACACAGATACGCAGTATTTT. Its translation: CAWSGGRANTDTQYF. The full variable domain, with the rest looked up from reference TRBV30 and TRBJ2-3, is SQTIHQWPATLVQPVGSPLSLECTVEGTSNPNLYWYRQAAGRGLQLLFYSVGIGQISSEVPQNLSASRPQDRQFILSSKKLLLSDSGFYLCAWSGGRANTDTQYFGPGTRLTVL.

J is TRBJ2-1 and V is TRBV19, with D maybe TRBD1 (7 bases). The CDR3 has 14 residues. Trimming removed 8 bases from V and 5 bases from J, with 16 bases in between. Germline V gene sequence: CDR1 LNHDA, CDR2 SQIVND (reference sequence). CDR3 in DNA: TGTGCCAGTCGGGGGACAGCACCCCACAATGAGCAGTTCTTC. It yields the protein CASRGTAPHNEQFF.

The CDR3 region has the DNA TGTGCCAGCAGTGGGACCGGCGGAGGGCATTTAGGAGACTACGAGCAGTACTTC. Residues: CASSGTGGGHLGDYEQYF. The chain combines TRBV6-1 with TRBJ2-7, with D tentatively TRBD2 (6 bases). Between the trimmed V and J ends, which lost 4 bases and 3 bases, there was a span of 25 bases. The CDR3 consists of 18 residues. The germline V gene encodes CDR1 MNHNS and CDR2 SASEGT.

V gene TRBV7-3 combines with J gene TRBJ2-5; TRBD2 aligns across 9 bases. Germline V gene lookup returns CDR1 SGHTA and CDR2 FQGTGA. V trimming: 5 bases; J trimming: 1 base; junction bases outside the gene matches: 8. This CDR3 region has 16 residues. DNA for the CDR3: TGTGCCAGCAGCGGGGGTAGCGGGGGCCTCCAAGAGACCCAGTACTTC. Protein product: CASSGGSGGLQETQYF.

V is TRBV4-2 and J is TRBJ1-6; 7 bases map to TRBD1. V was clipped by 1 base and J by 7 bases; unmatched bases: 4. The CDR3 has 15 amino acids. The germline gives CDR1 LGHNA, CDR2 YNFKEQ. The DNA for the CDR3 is TGTGCCAGCAGCCAAGTGGGGACAGCCAATTCACCCCTCCACTTT. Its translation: CASSQVGTANSPLHF.

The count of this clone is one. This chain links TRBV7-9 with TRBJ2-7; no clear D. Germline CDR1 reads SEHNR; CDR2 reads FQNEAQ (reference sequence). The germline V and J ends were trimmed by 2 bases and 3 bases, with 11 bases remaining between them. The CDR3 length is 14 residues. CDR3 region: CASSLNYHNYEQYF. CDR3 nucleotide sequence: TGTGCCAGCAGCTTAAACTACCATAACTACGAGCAGTACTTC.

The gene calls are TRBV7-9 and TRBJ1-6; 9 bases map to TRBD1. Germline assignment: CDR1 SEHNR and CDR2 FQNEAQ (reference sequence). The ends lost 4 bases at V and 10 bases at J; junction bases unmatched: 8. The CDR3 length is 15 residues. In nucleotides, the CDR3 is TGTGCCAGCAGCTGGAGACAGGGGGTTGAGTCACCCCTCCACTTT. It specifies CASSWRQGVESPLHF. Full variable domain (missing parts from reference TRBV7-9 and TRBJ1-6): DTGVSQNPRHKITKRGQNVTFRCDPISEHNRLYWYRQTLGQGPEFLTYFQNEAQLEKSRLLSDRFSAERPKGSFSTLEIQRTEQGDSAMYLCASSWRQGVESPLHFGNGTRLTVT.